The 17 T cell receptor beta chains below come from one sample, sequenced in a study of post-analysis software for immune sequencing data. Broader study findings: Four to six TRBV segments were more frequent in patients than controls; TRBV5-6, TRBV5-1 and TRBV20-1 belonged to this group.

Their antigens remain unidentified. Prepared TCR beta cDNA libraries contained unique molecular identifiers. Via MiXCR, TCRdb re-called the PCR reads, giving one row per CDR3 protein. Of roughly 650,000 distinct CDR3 sequences in the sample, more than 50% were seen once. Sequenced: blood. The receptors were sampled from a girl aged 2 to 10 with multiple sclerosis.

This clonotype came up a few times. This sequence joins TRBV10-3 and TRBJ2-1, with D perhaps being TRBD1 or TRBD2 (5 bases each). V gave up 0 bases and J gave up 8 bases, with 8 bases separating them. The CDR3 sequence is 13 residues long. The germline gives CDR1 ENHRY, CDR2 SYGVKD. DNA for the CDR3: TGTGCCATCAGTGAGTCGACGGGGCATGAGCAGTTCTTC. Amino acid sequence: CAISESTGHEQFF.

A single count supports this clonotype. A read error may account for a junction end that differs from germline. The V and J genes are TRBV29-1 and TRBJ2-1; 10 bases agree with TRBD2. Germline V gene lookup returns CDR1 SQVTM and CDR2 ANQGSEA. This CDR3 contains 14 residues. CDR3 in DNA: TGCAGCGTTGTACTAGCGGGAAGGGAAAATGGGCAGTTCTTC. Amino acids: CSVVLAGRENGQFF.

V and J are TRBV7-2 and TRBJ1-1; D remains ambiguous. Germline V gives CDR1 SGHTA, CDR2 FQGNSA. This CDR3 contains 14 residues. Trimming pared 5 bases from V and 4 bases from J, leaving 14 bases between. The CDR3 loop reads CASSPLNHGTEAFF. The CDR3 DNA reads as TGTGCCAGCAGCCCGTTGAATCACGGCACTGAAGCTTTCTTT.

The V call is TRBV6-5, the J call TRBJ2-1; the D gene is possibly TRBD1 (6 bases). Germline loops: CDR1 MNHEY, CDR2 SVGAGI. Trimming shortened V by 6 bases and J by 8 bases, and 20 bases separated the two germline ends. CDR3 length: 15 residues. CDR3 sequence: CASRPSVGGWDEQFF. The CDR3 nucleotides read TGTGCCAGCAGGCCTTCGGTAGGGGGTTGGGATGAGCAGTTCTTC.

This clonotype was observed a few times. V and J are TRBV30 and TRBJ2-1; 9 nucleotides line up with TRBD2. The V gene's germline CDR1 is GTSNPN and CDR2 SVGIG (reference sequence). CDR3 length: 15 residues. The junction had 6 bases not matched to a gene; V was cut back by 0 bases and J by 6 bases. CDR3 sequence reads: CAWSVLSGSSNEQFF. CDR3 bases: TGTGCCTGGAGTGTACTTAGCGGGAGTTCCAATGAGCAGTTCTTC.

The CDR3 bases are TGCGCCAGCAGCTTGGTTTCCGCGGGAGATTTGGAGCAGTTCTTC. Protein: CASSLVSAGDLEQFF. The gene calls are TRBV5-1 and TRBJ2-1, with 7 bases lining up with TRBD2. The CDR3 covers 15 residues. The germline CDR1 and CDR2 sequences are SGHRS and YFSETQ. The V and J ends lost 0 bases and 10 bases, in that order; junction bases with no gene match: 10.

The chain joins TRBV10-3 to TRBJ1-1; perhaps TRBD1 as D (5 bases). Germline V gene lookup returns CDR1 ENHRY and CDR2 SYGVKD. The length of the CDR3 is 14 residues. Between the trimmed V and J ends, which lost 6 bases and 4 bases, there was a span of 15 bases. This CDR3 reads CAIRRPRGGTEAFF. CDR3 bases: TGTGCCATCAGAAGGCCCCGGGGGGGCACTGAAGCTTTCTTT.

This chain connects TRBV20-1 to TRBJ2-3, with D tentatively TRBD1 (5 bases). V was shortened by 7 bases and J by 2 bases, with 7 bases between the two germline ends. CDR3 length: 11 residues. Germline lookup yields CDR1 DFQATT and CDR2 SNEGSKA (reference sequence). The CDR3 nucleotides read TGCAGTGGACAGTCCACAGATACGCAGTATTTT. Protein product: CSGQSTDTQYF.

The rearrangement joins TRBV5-5 to TRBJ2-7, with TRBD2 identical over 8 bases. Trimming took 2 bases from V and 1 from J; bases not matched to a gene: 5. Germline V gene sequence: CDR1 SGHKS, CDR2 YYEKEE (reference sequence). This CDR3 is built from 15 residues. The CDR3 here is CASSFSGTDSYEQYF. The DNA for the CDR3 is TGTGCCAGCAGCTTTAGCGGGACCGATTCCTACGAGCAGTACTTC.

The chain joins TRBV7-8 to TRBJ2-3; D is ambiguous. CDR3 length equals 15 residues. Germline values: CDR1 SGHVS, CDR2 FQNEAQ. Trimming left V 5 bases short and J 7 bases short, with 19 bases between. CDR3 loop: CASSMPPHSFNTQYF. The CDR3 DNA reads as TGTGCCAGCAGCATGCCTCCCCATTCGTTTAATACGCAGTATTTT.

The CDR3 here is CASSYGQGGTYEQYF. CDR3 nucleotides: TGTGCCAGCAGTTATGGACAGGGGGGGACCTACGAGCAGTACTTC. The chain employs TRBV6-2 or TRBV6-3 and TRBJ2-7; 10 bases are a match to TRBD1. V shed 3 bases, J shed 2 bases, and the junction held 4 bases outside the gene matches. This CDR3 contains 15 residues. Germline lookup yields CDR1 MNHEY and CDR2 SVGEGT.

This clonotype appeared a few times. J is TRBJ2-5 and V is TRBV29-1; the D call may be TRBD1 or TRBD2 (6 bases each). V shed 7 bases and J shed 3 bases, with 18 bases lying between them. Per germline, CDR1 SQVTM and CDR2 ANQGSEA. CDR3 length equals 14 residues. CDR3 region: CSALRGWGEETQYF. The CDR3 nucleotides are TGCAGCGCCCTTAGGGGGTGGGGGGAAGAGACCCAGTACTTC.

This rearrangement joins TRBV7-2 to TRBJ1-2; no firm D call. Per germline, CDR1 SGHTA and CDR2 FQGNSA. Between the trimmed V and J ends, which lost 1 base and 4 bases, there was a span of 10 bases. The CDR3 loop spans 14 amino acids. CDR3 protein: CASSLGQAGYGYTF. The CDR3 DNA is TGTGCCAGCAGCTTAGGTCAGGCGGGCTATGGCTACACCTTC.

This clonotype appeared a few times. The chain couples TRBV27 to TRBJ2-1, with a possible D match to TRBD2 (7 bases). Germline CDR1 and CDR2: MNHEY and SMNVEV (reference sequence). Trimming took 3 bases from V and 8 from J, leaving 17 bases between them. The CDR3 totals 15 residues. The CDR3 DNA sequence: TGTGCCAGCAGTTTTTCGCTAGGGGGAGGGTATGAGCAGTTCTTC. This sequence encodes CASSFSLGGGYEQFF.

V usage is TRBV20-1 and J usage is TRBJ2-1; 8 positions match TRBD2. Germline values: CDR1 DFQATT, CDR2 SNEGSKA (reference sequence). J gave up 1 base and V 1 base, and 6 bases lay outside the gene matches. The CDR3 has 16 amino acids. CDR3 region: CSARVPSGQSYNEQFF. CDR3 in DNA: TGCAGTGCTAGAGTCCCTAGCGGGCAATCCTACAATGAGCAGTTCTTC.

The chain employs TRBV7-9 and TRBJ2-7, with TRBD2 as a possible D gene (5 bases). Trimming shortened V by 5 bases and J by 4 bases, and 12 bases separated the two germline ends. CDR1 and CDR2 from the germline V gene are SEHNR and FQNEAQ (reference sequence). The CDR3 runs 13 residues. The CDR3 region is CASSLPTSYEQYF. In nucleotides, the CDR3 is TGTGCCAGCAGCCTCCCCACTAGTTACGAGCAGTACTTC.

This clonotype appeared a single time. The V and J genes are TRBV20-1 and TRBJ2-5, with 8 bases aligning to TRBD2. The CDR3 length is 14 residues. After removal of 5 bases from V and 1 base from J, the junction contained 6 bases not matched to a gene. Germline values: CDR1 DFQATT, CDR2 SNEGSKA (reference sequence). The CDR3 loop is CSAPSGGGQETQYF. CDR3 coding DNA: TGCAGTGCTCCATCGGGGGGGGGCCAAGAGACCCAGTACTTC.